The T cell receptor beta chain under discussion was sequenced for a study of blood T cell repertoires in COVID-19. Across the whole study: Samples taken during acute and convalescent COVID-19 were collected in the United States, Italy and Spain.

Germline V gene data show CDR1 as SQVTM and CDR2 as ANQGSEA. With 4 bases removed from V and 2 bases from J, the gap between germline ends came to 16 bases. The CDR3 extends over 15 amino acids. As originally analysed: Amplification with reference gene primers provided the estimates of nucleated cell counts. This table comes from immunoSEQ multiplex PCR, and its TCRdb copy is limited to in-frame clones, with some not included. Clone size and V and J calls were adopted from that table, with D and trimming inferred from the DNA. Of some 200,000 clones listed, 65% to 90% were seen once; the top ten hold 4.4%.

This sequence originates from a man aged 50 to 60 with acute or convalescent COVID-19. The chain uses TRBV29-1 and TRBJ2-3, with D perhaps matching TRBD1 (6 bases). Sequenced input: peripheral blood. The CDR3 coding sequence is TGCAGCGTTGGGGGTGACAGGAGGCCCACAGATACGCAGTATTTT. Translation gives CSVGGDRRPTDTQYF.